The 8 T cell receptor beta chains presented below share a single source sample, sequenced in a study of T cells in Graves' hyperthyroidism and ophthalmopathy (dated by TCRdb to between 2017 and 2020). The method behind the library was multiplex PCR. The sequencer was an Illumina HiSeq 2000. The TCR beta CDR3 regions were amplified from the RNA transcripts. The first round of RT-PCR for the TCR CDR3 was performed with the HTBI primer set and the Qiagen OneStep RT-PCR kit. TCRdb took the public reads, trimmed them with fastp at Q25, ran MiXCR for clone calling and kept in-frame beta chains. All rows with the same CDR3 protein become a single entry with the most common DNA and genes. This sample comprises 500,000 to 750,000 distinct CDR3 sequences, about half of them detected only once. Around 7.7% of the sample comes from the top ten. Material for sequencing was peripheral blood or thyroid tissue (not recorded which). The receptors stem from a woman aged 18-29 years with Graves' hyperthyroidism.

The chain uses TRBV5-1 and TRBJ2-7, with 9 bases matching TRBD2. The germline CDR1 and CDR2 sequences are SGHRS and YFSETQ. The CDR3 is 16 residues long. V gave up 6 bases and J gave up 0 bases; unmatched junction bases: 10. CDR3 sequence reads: CASTWRGGTASYEQYF. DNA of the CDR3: TGCGCCAGCACTTGGCGGGGGGGGACGGCCTCCTACGAGCAGTACTTC.

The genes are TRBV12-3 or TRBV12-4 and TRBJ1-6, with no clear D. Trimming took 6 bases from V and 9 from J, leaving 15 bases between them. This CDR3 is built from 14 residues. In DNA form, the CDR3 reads TGTGCCAGCAGGACCGGGGTACGCGGTTCACCCCTCCACTTT. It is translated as CASRTGVRGSPLHF.

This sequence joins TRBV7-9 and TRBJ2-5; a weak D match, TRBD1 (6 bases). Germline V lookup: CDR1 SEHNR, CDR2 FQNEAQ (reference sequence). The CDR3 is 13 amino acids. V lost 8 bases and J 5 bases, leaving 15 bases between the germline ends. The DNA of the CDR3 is TGTGCCAGCGGATGGGGGCCTTCGGAGACCCAGTACTTC. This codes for CASGWGPSETQYF.

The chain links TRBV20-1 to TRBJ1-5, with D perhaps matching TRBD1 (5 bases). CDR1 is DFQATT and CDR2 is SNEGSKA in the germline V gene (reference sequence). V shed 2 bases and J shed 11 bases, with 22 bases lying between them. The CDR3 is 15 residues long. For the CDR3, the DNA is TGCAGTGCTAGAAATGGGGGAGGAGGCGGAGAGACCCAGCATTTT. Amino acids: CSARNGGGGGETQHF.

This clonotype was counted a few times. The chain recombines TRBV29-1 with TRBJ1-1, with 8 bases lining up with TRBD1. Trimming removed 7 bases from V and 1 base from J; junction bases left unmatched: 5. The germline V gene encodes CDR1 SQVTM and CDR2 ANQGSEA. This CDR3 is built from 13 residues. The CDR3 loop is CSGGGTGNTEAFF. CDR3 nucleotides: TGCAGCGGGGGTGGGACAGGGAACACTGAAGCTTTCTTT. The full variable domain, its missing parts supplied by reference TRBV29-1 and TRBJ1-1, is SAVISQKPSRDICQRGTSLTIQCQVDSQVTMMFWYRQQPGQSLTLIATANQGSEATYESGFVIDKFPISRPNLTFSTLTVSNMSPEDSSIYLCSGGGTGNTEAFFGQGTRLTVV.

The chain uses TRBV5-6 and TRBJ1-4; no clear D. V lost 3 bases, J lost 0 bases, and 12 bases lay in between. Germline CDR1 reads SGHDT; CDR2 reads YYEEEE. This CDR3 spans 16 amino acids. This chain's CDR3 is CASSSSLTATNEKLFF. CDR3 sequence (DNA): TGTGCCAGCAGCTCGTCTCTGACGGCAACTAATGAAAAACTGTTTTTT.

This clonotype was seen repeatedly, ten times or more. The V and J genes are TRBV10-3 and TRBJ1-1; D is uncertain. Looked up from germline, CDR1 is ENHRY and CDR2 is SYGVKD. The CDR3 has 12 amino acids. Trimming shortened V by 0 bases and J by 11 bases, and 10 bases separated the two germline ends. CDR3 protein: CAISESGKPAFF. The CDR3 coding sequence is TGTGCCATCAGTGAGTCCGGAAAGCCGGCTTTCTTT.

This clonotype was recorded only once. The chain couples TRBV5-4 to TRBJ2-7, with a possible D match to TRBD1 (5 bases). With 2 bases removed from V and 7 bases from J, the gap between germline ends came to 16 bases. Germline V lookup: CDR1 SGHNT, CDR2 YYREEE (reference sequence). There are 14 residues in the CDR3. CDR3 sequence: CASSFGAGPDEQYF. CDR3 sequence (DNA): TGTGCCAGCAGCTTTGGGGCAGGACCGGATGAGCAGTACTTC.